This T cell receptor beta chain was recorded in a study of blood T cells in healthy people across ages. Overall study results and limits: Strongly correlated with naive T cell percentage was TCR beta diversity.

V was clipped by 7 bases and J by 3 bases; unmatched bases: 7. The CDR3 is made up of 15 amino acids. The table lists this clonotype with many counts. Its antigen remains unknown. Through a sample-barcoded 5' primer and a J-beta primer mix, a second PCR was run for roughly 6 to 12 cycles. TCRdb itself ran the 5' RACE reads through MiXCR, one entry per CDR3 protein. The sample records approximately 2,000,000 distinct CDR3 sequences, about two fifths being singletons. V and J are TRBV12-3 or TRBV12-4 and TRBJ2-3, with TRBD2 matching over 10 bases. The clonotype was recovered from a human donor in good health. Material: blood. The CDR3 loop is CASKAGGQPTDTQYF. CDR3 sequence (DNA): TGTGCCAGCAAAGCGGGGGGGCAACCGACAGATACGCAGTATTTT.